These 18 T cell receptor beta chains share one sample of origin, sequenced in a study of breast tumors, draining lymph nodes, adjacent tissues. TCRdb recomputed calls from the multiplex PCR reads with MiXCR, one row per CDR3 protein. The sample lists around 300,000 distinct CDR3 sequences, 30% occurring once. The lymph nodes were axillary draining lymph nodes from breast cancer patients. The sample was axillary lymph node tissue. The receptors stem from a female donor with breast cancer. Some clones in this sample may be carry-over from other donors' samples.

This clonotype was detected only a few times. V usage is TRBV20-1 and J usage is TRBJ2-1, with 14 bases matching TRBD2. CDR3 length: 12 residues. V shed 6 bases, J shed 16 bases, and the junction held 8 bases outside the gene matches. CDR1 and CDR2 (germline): DFQATT, SNEGSKA (reference sequence). CDR3 residues: CSAAGTSGRAFF. In nucleotides, the CDR3 is TGCAGTGCCGCCGGGACTAGCGGGAGAGCTTTCTTC.

Of note for this clonotype: A read error may be the cause here, since a much bigger clone is one base away. This sequence joins TRBV20-1 and TRBJ2-3; TRBD2 is a possible D gene (6 bases). Germline V gene sequence: CDR1 DFQATT, CDR2 SNEGSKA (reference sequence). The V and J ends lost 5 bases and 4 bases respectively, with 7 bases between them. This CDR3 spans 11 amino acids. The CDR3, as DNA: TGCAGTGCTGCGGGGCCAGATACGCAGTATTTT. This translates into CSAAGPDTQYF.

As concerns this clonotype: A much larger clonotype is one base distant, so this may be a read error. The chain carries TRBV7-2 and TRBJ2-7; 10 bases line up with TRBD1. CDR1 is SGHTA and CDR2 is FQGNSA in the germline V gene. The CDR3 totals 14 residues. The CDR3 DNA reads as TGTGCCAGCAGCGCATCGGGACAGGGGTTCGAGCAGTGCTTC. Its translation: CASSASGQGFEQCF.

A word on this clonotype: Possible read error: a much larger clone is one base away. The rearrangement links TRBV4-1 to TRBJ2-7; 10 bases are a match to TRBD1. Germline V CDR1 and CDR2: MGHRA, YSYEKL. With 3 bases clipped from V and 3 bases from J, the junction kept 11 bases outside the gene matches. The CDR3 consists of 17 residues. CDR3 DNA: TGCGCCAGCAGCCAGGATAACTCCGGGACAGGGGTCTACGAGCAGTACTTC. Its protein is CASSQDNSGTGVYEQYF.

This chain uses TRBV20-1 with TRBJ2-3, with 10 bases that match TRBD2. The J segment lost 11 bases and the V segment lost 0 bases, leaving 11 bases of the junction unmatched. Per the germline V gene, CDR1 is DFQATT and CDR2 is SNEGSKA (reference sequence). The CDR3 consists of 15 residues. CDR3 sequence: CSARDEWLAGAEQYF. CDR3 nucleotides: TGCAGTGCTAGAGATGAATGGCTAGCGGGAGCTGAGCAGTATTTT.

There are many counts of this clonotype. The V and J genes are TRBV7-8 and TRBJ2-3; maybe TRBD1 (5 bases). Germline V lookup: CDR1 SGHVS, CDR2 FQNEAQ. V was shortened by 8 bases and J by 2 bases, with 11 bases between the two germline ends. CDR3 size: 13 residues. The CDR3 DNA is TGTGCCAGCCGAAGGGGCCACACAGATACGCAGTATTTT. Translating it yields CASRRGHTDTQYF. The variable domain in full, with the rest retrieved from reference TRBV7-8 and TRBJ2-3, is GAGVSQSPRYKVAKRGQDVALRCDPISGHVSLFWYQQALGQGPEFLTYFQNEAQLDKSGLPSDRFFAERPEGSVSTLKIQRTQQEDSAVYLCASRRGHTDTQYFGPGTRLTVL.

This clonotype was recorded at least ten times. The rearrangement joins TRBV20-1 to TRBJ2-7; D could derive from TRBD1 or TRBD2 (5 bases each). Trimming stripped 5 bases from V and 6 bases from J, with 23 bases between. The CDR3 consists of 15 residues. Germline V gene sequence: CDR1 DFQATT, CDR2 SNEGSKA (reference sequence). The CDR3 here is CSAPGAPGSYSEQYF. The CDR3 bases are TGCAGTGCTCCCGGGGCTCCGGGGTCGTACTCCGAGCAGTACTTC.

This clonotype was seen repeatedly, ten times or more. The chain uses TRBV2 and TRBJ2-7; no firm D call. V lost 6 bases and J lost 4, with 10 bases in between. Per the germline V gene, CDR1 is SNHLY and CDR2 is FYNNEI. This CDR3 region has 12 residues. The DNA of the CDR3 is TGTGCCAGCAGCCGAACCCAGTACGAGCAGTACTTC. Translation: CASSRTQYEQYF.

This clonotype was counted at least ten times. The J gene is TRBJ1-3, the V gene TRBV7-9; D not certain. Between the trimmed V and J ends, which lost 1 base and 0 bases, there was a span of 10 bases. CDR1 and CDR2 (germline): SEHNR, FQNEAQ (reference sequence). CDR3 length: 16 amino acids. The CDR3 DNA follows: TGTGCCAGCAGCTTAGTCCCTTCGTTCTCTGGAAACACCATATATTTT. This translates into CASSLVPSFSGNTIYF. Filled out from reference TRBV7-9 and TRBJ1-3, the complete variable domain reads DTGVSQNPRHKITKRGQNVTFRCDPISEHNRLYWYRQTLGQGPEFLTYFQNEAQLEKSRLLSDRFSAERPKGSFSTLEIQRTEQGDSAMYLCASSLVPSFSGNTIYFGEGSWLTVV.

This clonotype was observed at least ten times. The V gene is TRBV11-3, the J gene TRBJ2-5, with TRBD1 matching 7 bases. Germline assignment: CDR1 SGHNT and CDR2 YENEEA. V was pared by 2 bases and J by 1 base, with 4 bases of the junction left unmatched. CDR3 size: 15 residues. This chain's CDR3 is CASSLLTGPQETQYF. DNA of the CDR3: TGTGCCAGCAGCTTATTGACAGGGCCCCAAGAGACCCAGTACTTC.

At least ten counts were recorded for this clonotype. This chain uses TRBV2 with TRBJ2-1, with 7 bases identical to TRBD2. V lost 2 bases to trimming and J lost 4 bases; unmatched junction nucleotides: 5. The CDR3 runs 15 residues. The germline V gene encodes CDR1 SNHLY and CDR2 FYNNEI. CDR3 sequence (DNA): TGTGCCAGCAGTGAAAGCGGGACCAAGTACAATGAGCAGTTCTTC. This codes for CASSESGTKYNEQFF.

This chain joins TRBV15 and TRBJ1-3; 9 bases are a match to TRBD1. CDR1 is LNHNV and CDR2 is YYDKDF in the germline V gene (reference sequence). V gave up 3 bases and J gave up 4 bases; unmatched junction bases: 7. The CDR3 is made up of 16 amino acids. CDR3 protein: CATSSRDRDPGNTIYF. CDR3 DNA sequence: TGTGCCACCAGCAGCCGGGACAGGGATCCCGGAAACACCATATATTTT.

This chain joins TRBV5-1 and TRBJ2-1, with a weak D call TRBD2 (6 bases). The CDR3 runs to 17 residues. Trimming shortened V by 5 bases and J by 1 base, and 19 bases separated the two germline ends. CDR1 SGHRS and CDR2 YFSETQ come from the germline V gene. The CDR3 region has the DNA TGCGCCAGCAGTGCCGGGGACTCCCTAAAATCCTACAATGAGCAGTTCTTC. Translating gives CASSAGDSLKSYNEQFF.

Regarding this clonotype: The junction does not match germline at one end; this may be a read error. V gene TRBV29-1 combines with J gene TRBJ2-4; tentative D call: TRBD2 (6 bases). The CDR3 runs 13 residues. From germline, CDR1 is SQVTM and CDR2 ANQGSEA. CDR3 protein: CSVDELAKTIQYF. The CDR3 region has the DNA TGCAGCGTTGATGAACTAGCCAAAACCATTCAGTACTTC. Filled out from reference TRBV29-1 and TRBJ2-4, the complete variable domain reads SAVISQKPSRDICQRGTSLTIQCQVDSQVTMMFWYRQQPGQSLTLIATANQGSEATYESGFVIDKFPISRPNLTFSTLTVSNMSPEDSSIYLCSVDELAKTIQYFGAGTRLSVL.

This clonotype has at least ten counts. In nucleotides, the CDR3 is TGTGCCAGCAGCCCGCGGACAGGGAAAGAGACCCAGTACTTC. It encodes CASSPRTGKETQYF. The chain carries TRBV7-2 and TRBJ2-5; 8 positions match TRBD1. CDR3 length: 14 amino acids. V lost 5 bases, J lost 3 bases, and 5 bases stayed unmatched. CDR1 and CDR2 (germline): SGHTA, FQGNSA.

Many counts were recorded for this clonotype. The J gene is TRBJ1-6, the V gene TRBV27, with TRBD1 matching 7 bases. With 4 bases clipped from V and 8 bases from J, the junction kept 8 bases outside the gene matches. The CDR3 contains 15 residues. Germline assignment: CDR1 MNHEY and CDR2 SMNVEV (reference sequence). CDR3 amino acids: CASSSRGQGYSPLHF. DNA for the CDR3: TGTGCCAGCAGTTCAAGGGGGCAGGGTTATTCACCCCTCCACTTT.

About this clonotype itself: A much larger clone lies one base from this, so it may be a read error. Likely a read error: the CDR3 ends without its conserved phenylalanine or tryptophan. The V call is TRBV12-3 or TRBV12-4, the J call TRBJ2-2; D gene unclear. This CDR3 is built from 14 residues. V was shortened by 6 bases and J by 2 bases, with 10 bases between the two germline ends. As DNA, the CDR3 is TGTGCCAGCAGAGATAGGTCCAACACCGGGGAGCTGTTTTTA. Amino acid sequence: CASRDRSNTGELFL.

This clonotype came up many times. The rearrangement joins TRBV20-1 to TRBJ1-5; no clear D gene. Germline V CDR1 and CDR2: DFQATT, SNEGSKA (reference sequence). The CDR3 has 14 amino acids. The V and J ends lost 6 bases and 5 bases respectively, with 17 bases between them. The CDR3 reads CSAKFGLVDQPQHF. The CDR3 bases are TGCAGTGCCAAATTCGGGCTGGTGGATCAGCCCCAGCATTTT.